What follows is one TCR beta chain and its context. The data were obtained in a study of blood T cell repertoires in COVID-19. Background on the study: The United States, Italy and Spain were the sources of the acute and convalescent COVID-19 samples. PBMCs, B-cell-depleted T cells, or T cells were the source of the cDNA or gDNA that made up the material.

This CDR3 comprises 18 residues. Trimming shortened V by 1 base and J by 4 bases, and 21 bases separated the two germline ends. Germline lookup yields CDR1 LGHDT and CDR2 YNNKEL (reference sequence). Per the original methods: Reference gene primer amplification yielded estimated nucleated cell counts. Produced via immunoSEQ multiplex PCR; TCRdb's table is partial and in-frame only. Clonal size and the V and J genes are those of that table, whereas D and trimming came from the DNA. The sample gives approximately 280,000 clones, approximately 85% of which show up once; roughly 9.6% is in the top ten. This chain uses TRBV3-1 (or the pseudogene TRBV3-2) with TRBJ2-3; D might be TRBD1 (6 bases). Sequencing input: peripheral blood. This TCR came from a woman in her seventies with acute or convalescent COVID-19. CDR3 loop: CASSQGPSGAKGPDTQYF. As DNA, the CDR3 is TGTGCCAGCAGCCAAGGGCCCTCAGGGGCGAAGGGACCAGATACGCAGTATTTT.